These 20 T cell receptor beta chains were sequenced from one sample in a study of blood T cell repertoires in COVID-19. Method: immunoSEQ multiplex PCR; TCRdb's copy keeps in-frame clones and lacks some. Of about 210,000 clones in the sample, 85% were seen once. The sequenced material came from PBMCs or T cells enriched from blood (not recorded which). The receptors stem from a man in his forties or fifties who had recovered from COVID-19.

Comments on this clone: The sample carries other DNA sequences with the same CDR3. This chain links TRBV10-3 with TRBJ2-7; 9 nucleotides line up with TRBD1. The CDR3 totals 13 residues. Trimming took 8 bases from V and 1 from J; bases not matched to a gene: 3. Germline V CDR1 and CDR2: ENHRY, SYGVKD. CDR3 loop: CAISGTGSYEQYF. The CDR3 DNA sequence: TGTGCCATCTCCGGGACAGGGTCCTACGAGCAGTACTTC.

CDR3 nucleotides: TGTGCCAGCAGCCAAGGAGGTAGGAATCAGCCCCAGCATTTT. Protein sequence: CASSQGGRNQPQHF. This chain connects TRBV3-1 (or the pseudogene TRBV3-2) to TRBJ1-5; the D is unclear. With 1 base removed from V and 4 bases from J, the gap between germline ends came to 8 bases. The CDR3 has 14 amino acids. Germline V gene lookup returns CDR1 LGHDT and CDR2 YNNKEL (reference sequence).

V and J are TRBV25-1 and TRBJ1-5; 10 bases agree with TRBD1. V shed 6 bases, J shed 5 bases, and the junction held 7 bases outside the gene matches. This CDR3 contains 15 residues. Germline loops: CDR1 MGHDK, CDR2 SYGVNS. CDR3 sequence reads: CASRGTGEGHQPQHF. Written as DNA, the CDR3 is TGTGCCAGCAGGGGGACAGGGGAGGGTCATCAGCCCCAGCATTTT. Filled out from reference TRBV25-1 and TRBJ1-5, the complete variable domain reads EADIYQTPRYLVIGTGKKITLECSQTMGHDKMYWYQQDPGMELHLIHYSYGVNSTEKGDLSSESTVSRIRTEHFPLTLESARPSHTSQYLCASRGTGEGHQPQHFGDGTRLSIL.

This clone came up once. This chain joins TRBV7-2 and TRBJ2-7, with TRBD2 matching over 10 bases. V was clipped by 2 bases and J by 3 bases; unmatched bases: 4. Per the germline V gene, CDR1 is SGHTA and CDR2 is FQGNSA. The CDR3 has 15 residues. CDR3 nucleotide sequence: TGTGCCAGCAGCTTATCTGTAGCGGGGGGCTACGAGCAGTACTTC. Its protein is CASSLSVAGGYEQYF.

The rearrangement joins TRBV18 to TRBJ1-5, with TRBD1 as a possible D gene (5 bases). V was pared by 5 bases and J by 5 bases, with 19 bases between. This CDR3 has 16 amino acids. Germline loops: CDR1 KGHSH, CDR2 LQKENI. In nucleotides, the CDR3 is TGTGCCAGCTCAGAAGACAGCCCCGTTAACCATCAGCCCCAGCATTTT. Translated: CASSEDSPVNHQPQHF.

The V and J genes are TRBV3-1 (or the pseudogene TRBV3-2) and TRBJ2-3; weak D call: TRBD2 (7 bases). CDR3 length: 16 amino acids. The germline gives CDR1 LGHDT, CDR2 YNNKEL (reference sequence). V lost 4 bases and J lost 4, with 18 bases in between. As DNA, the CDR3 is TGTGCCAGCAGCCCTACCGGCGGGGGCGCATCAGATACGCAGTATTTT. It yields the protein CASSPTGGGASDTQYF.

This clone occurred a few times. This chain links TRBV9 with TRBJ2-7; possibly TRBD1 for D (6 bases). Germline values: CDR1 SGDLS, CDR2 YYNGEE. V lost 3 bases and J lost 2, with 15 bases in between. The CDR3 is made up of 15 amino acids. The CDR3 DNA reads as TGTGCCAGCAGCGCGGAAACAGGGATAACCTACGAGCAGTACTTC. The encoded protein is CASSAETGITYEQYF.

The genes are TRBV19 and TRBJ1-4; TRBD1 agrees at 8 bases. Germline-derived CDR1 and CDR2 are LNHDA and SQIVND (reference sequence). Losses at the gene ends were 4 bases for V and 7 bases for J; bases not matched to a gene: 5. The CDR3 has 14 amino acids. This chain's CDR3 is CASSTGGAGEKLFF. CDR3 DNA: TGTGCCAGTAGTACAGGGGGCGCGGGTGAAAAACTGTTTTTT.

The chain links TRBV4-3 to TRBJ2-1; weak D call: TRBD1 (5 bases). Germline CDR1 LGHNA, CDR2 YSLEER. Trimming removed 0 bases from V and 5 bases from J, with 17 bases in between. The CDR3 is 17 amino acids. The CDR3 coding sequence is TGCGCCAGCAGCCAAGAACTGGGGCCGTTCTTAAACAATGAGCAGTTCTTC. Its translation: CASSQELGPFLNNEQFF.

This clone was seen more than once but under ten times. This chain uses TRBV28 with TRBJ2-7, with TRBD2 matching 9 bases. Unmatched junction bases numbered 8, after V lost 3 bases and J lost 5 bases. CDR1 MDHEN and CDR2 SYDVKM come from the germline V gene. This CDR3 region has 15 residues. The CDR3 region has the DNA TGTGCCAGCAGTTTCCTTAGCGGGAGCGGCAACGAGCAGTACTTC. Translating gives CASSFLSGSGNEQYF.

This clone was observed a few times. The CDR3 nucleotides are TGTGCCTGGGGGACACCGAGGACAGGGATGAACACTGAAGCTTTCTTT. This gives the protein CAWGTPRTGMNTEAFF. V is TRBV30 and J is TRBJ1-1, with 8 bases that match TRBD1. V lost 5 bases, J lost 0 bases, and 11 bases stayed unmatched. Germline CDR1 reads GTSNPN; CDR2 reads SVGIG (reference sequence). CDR3 length: 16 residues.

The chain links TRBV29-1 to TRBJ1-2, with no clear D. This CDR3 is 12 amino acids long. V lost 5 bases to trimming and J lost 2 bases, with 9 bases between them. Germline V gene data show CDR1 as SQVTM and CDR2 as ANQGSEA. The CDR3 is CSVRQTNYGYTF. CDR3 DNA: TGCAGCGTTCGCCAGACAAACTATGGCTACACCTTC. Combining the CDR3 with reference TRBV29-1 and TRBJ1-2 gives the whole variable domain SAVISQKPSRDICQRGTSLTIQCQVDSQVTMMFWYRQQPGQSLTLIATANQGSEATYESGFVIDKFPISRPNLTFSTLTVSNMSPEDSSIYLCSVRQTNYGYTFGSGTRLTVV.

The chain recombines TRBV24-1 with TRBJ2-2; the D is unclear. The CDR3 contains 13 residues. The germline CDR1 and CDR2 sequences are KGHDR and SFDVKD. V dropped 5 bases and J dropped 4 bases, with 7 bases sitting between them. The CDR3 is CATSGPGTGELFF. In DNA form, the CDR3 reads TGTGCCACCAGTGGCCCAGGCACCGGGGAGCTGTTTTTT.

The count of this clone is one. This chain joins TRBV7-8 and TRBJ2-1; the match to TRBD2 covers 11 bases. Losses at the gene ends were 5 bases for V and 4 bases for J; bases not matched to a gene: 4. The length of the CDR3 is 15 residues. Germline V gives CDR1 SGHVS, CDR2 FQNEAQ. CDR3 nucleotides: TGTGCCAGCAGCCCACTAGCGGGAGTTTACAATGAGCAGTTCTTC. Encoded protein: CASSPLAGVYNEQFF.

V gene TRBV7-2 combines with J gene TRBJ2-7; perhaps TRBD2 as D (6 bases). V lost 5 bases and J lost 3, with 14 bases in between. The length of the CDR3 is 14 residues. CDR1 SGHTA and CDR2 FQGNSA come from the germline V gene. The CDR3 DNA reads TGTGCCAGCAGCGCCGGGACTGGTAACTACGAGCAGTACTTC. This gives the protein CASSAGTGNYEQYF.

The chain employs TRBV5-1 and TRBJ2-1; 13 bases are a match to TRBD2. V lost 4 bases, J lost 6 bases, and 4 bases stayed unmatched. Germline loops: CDR1 SGHRS, CDR2 YFSETQ. This CDR3 is built from 15 residues. The CDR3 reads CASSPLAGGPNEQFF. The CDR3 DNA follows: TGCGCCAGCAGCCCACTAGCGGGAGGGCCCAATGAGCAGTTCTTC.

The V gene is TRBV4-1, the J gene TRBJ2-2; 9 bases are shared with TRBD2. The CDR3 has 18 residues. Germline lookup yields CDR1 MGHRA and CDR2 YSYEKL. J gave up 5 bases and V 0 bases, and 10 bases lay outside the gene matches. CDR3 in DNA: TGCGCCAGCAGCCAAGATCTTGGTAGCGGGAGTAGGACCGGGGAGCTGTTTTTT. It yields the protein CASSQDLGSGSRTGELFF.

The chain has TRBV5-4 and TRBJ2-2; 8 bases align to TRBD1. Losses at the gene ends were 7 bases for V and 6 bases for J; bases not matched to a gene: 5. The germline V gene encodes CDR1 SGHNT and CDR2 YYREEE (reference sequence). The CDR3 totals 13 residues. The CDR3 region has the DNA TGTGCCAGCTGTGACAGGGGTTCCGGGGAGCTGTTTTTT. Translated, it gives CASCDRGSGELFF.

The chain uses TRBV5-1 and TRBJ2-1, with D maybe TRBD2 (6 bases). The CDR3 sequence is 16 residues long. Germline CDR1 reads SGHRS; CDR2 reads YFSETQ. Trimming cost V 0 bases and J 4 bases, with 14 bases left between them. The CDR3 reads CASSLAPRGTYNEQFF. The CDR3 bases are TGCGCCAGCAGCTTGGCGCCTCGGGGGACGTACAATGAGCAGTTCTTC.

J is TRBJ2-3 and V is TRBV3-1 (or the pseudogene TRBV3-2), with TRBD1 identical over 12 bases. This CDR3 is built from 16 residues. The trim removed 4 bases at V and 4 bases at J, leaving 6 bases unmatched. Germline V lookup: CDR1 LGHDT, CDR2 YNNKEL (reference sequence). CDR3 residues: CASSLDGTGGADTQYF. The CDR3 region has the DNA TGTGCCAGCAGCCTTGACGGGACAGGGGGCGCAGATACGCAGTATTTT.